The 6 T cell receptor beta chains presented below share a single source sample, sequenced in a study of blood T cell repertoires in COVID-19. Measured with immunoSEQ multiplex PCR; TCRdb has only the in-frame clones, and not every one. The sample carries around 140,000 clones, approximately 80% recorded once. Sequences were obtained from peripheral blood. The receptors here all came from a man over 45 with acute or convalescent COVID-19.

This chain uses TRBV19 with TRBJ1-5; D unresolved. Trimming took 7 bases from V and 5 from J, leaving 15 bases between them. The CDR3 contains 14 residues. Germline V CDR1 and CDR2: LNHDA, SQIVND (reference sequence). CDR3 sequence (DNA): TGTGCCAGTACCTACCGGGGTCAGGATCAGCCCCAGCATTTT. It specifies CASTYRGQDQPQHF.

V usage is TRBV27 and J usage is TRBJ2-1, with 15 bases identical to TRBD2. The CDR3 has 17 residues. V lost 5 bases, J lost 9 bases, and 11 bases stayed unmatched. Germline CDR1 MNHEY, CDR2 SMNVEV (reference sequence). Written as DNA, the CDR3 is TGTGCCAGCAGTATCACCGGGACTAGCGGGGGGTTGGGTGAGCAGTTCTTC. This encodes CASSITGTSGGLGEQFF.

The chain carries TRBV5-1 and TRBJ2-7; 9 bases line up with TRBD2. V lost 4 bases, J lost 5 bases, and 10 bases stayed unmatched. The CDR3 is 15 amino acids. Germline CDR1 is SGHRS and CDR2 is YFSETQ. As DNA, the CDR3 is TGCGCCAGCAGCACCACAGGCGGGGGGGCCAACGAGCAGTACTTC. Translation gives CASSTTGGGANEQYF.

This clone was recorded a few times. This chain links TRBV12-3 or TRBV12-4 with TRBJ1-1; D gene uncertain. The ends were cut back, 8 bases at V and 6 bases at J, with 10 bases in the middle. The CDR3 is made up of 11 amino acids. CDR3 sequence reads: CASHLRAEAFF. The DNA for the CDR3 is TGTGCCAGCCATCTTCGAGCTGAAGCTTTCTTT.

This clone was seen a few times. The chain employs TRBV10-2 and TRBJ2-6; D is unclear. The CDR3 contains 17 residues. V dropped 1 base and J dropped 0 bases, with 10 bases sitting between them. In germline, CDR1 is WSHSY, CDR2 SAAADI. The DNA of the CDR3 is TGCGCCAGCAGTGAGTTGATGGCGGTCTCTGGGGCCAACGTCCTGACTTTC. Its translation: CASSELMAVSGANVLTF.

The J gene is TRBJ2-1, the V gene TRBV2; 9 bases match TRBD2. The CDR3 spans 15 residues. Trimming removed 6 bases from V and 4 bases from J; junction bases left unmatched: 7. Germline V CDR1 and CDR2: SNHLY, FYNNEI. CDR3 nucleotides: TGTGCCAGCAGGGAGACTAGCGGCGAATACAATGAGCAGTTCTTC. This sequence encodes CASRETSGEYNEQFF.